This T cell receptor (beta chain) was identified during a study of blood T cell repertoires in COVID-19. This clone occurred once. Trimming at V came to 5 bases and at J to 5 bases, leaving 14 bases not matched to a gene. CDR1 SNHLY and CDR2 FYNNEI come from the germline V gene. This CDR3 spans 16 amino acids. Libraries were prepared by immunoSEQ multiplex PCR; TCRdb keeps only in-frame clonotypes and omits some of them. The sample comprises 250,000 to 350,000 clones, 85% to 90% of which are singletons, and roughly 2.9% rests with the top ten. The sequencing sample was made of peripheral blood. This receptor was taken from a woman aged 25 to 39 with COVID-19, enrolled during active disease. The chain carries TRBV2 and TRBJ2-5; 7 nucleotides line up with TRBD2. CDR3 region: CASSRDLAALGETQYF. The CDR3 nucleotides read TGTGCCAGCAGTCGGGACCTAGCGGCCCTGGGGGAGACCCAGTACTTC.